What follows is one T cell receptor (beta chain) and its context. Some clones are missing from TCRdb's copy, which holds only in-frame ones; the method was immunoSEQ multiplex PCR. The profile shows 60,000 to 90,000 clones, approximately 91% of them singletons. The sample belongs to a study of T cell changes during pregnancy in multiple sclerosis. Germline V gene lookup returns CDR1 SGHRS and CDR2 YFSETQ. This CDR3 contains 16 residues. With V trimmed by 4 bases and J by 7 bases, 14 bases remained unmatched. The receptor comes from a female donor with multiple sclerosis, enrolled in a pregnancy study. This specimen was peripheral blood, taken before pregnancy. The chain uses TRBV5-1 and TRBJ1-5; 7 bases agree with TRBD1. The CDR3 here is CASSPKRQGMVQPQHF. The CDR3 DNA reads TGCGCCAGCAGCCCAAAAAGACAGGGAATGGTGCAGCCCCAGCATTTT.